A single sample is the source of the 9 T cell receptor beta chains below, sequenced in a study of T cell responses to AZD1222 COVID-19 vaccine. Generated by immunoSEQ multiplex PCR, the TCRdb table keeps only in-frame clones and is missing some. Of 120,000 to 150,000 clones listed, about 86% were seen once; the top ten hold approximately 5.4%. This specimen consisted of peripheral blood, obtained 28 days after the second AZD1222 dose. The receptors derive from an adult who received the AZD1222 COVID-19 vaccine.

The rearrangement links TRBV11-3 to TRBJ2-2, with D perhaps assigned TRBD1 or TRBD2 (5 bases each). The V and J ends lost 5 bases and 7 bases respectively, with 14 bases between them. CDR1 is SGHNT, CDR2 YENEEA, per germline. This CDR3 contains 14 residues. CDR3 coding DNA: TGTGCCAGCAGCGGGAGAACAGGAGGCGGGGAGCTGTTTTTT. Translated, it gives CASSGRTGGGELFF.

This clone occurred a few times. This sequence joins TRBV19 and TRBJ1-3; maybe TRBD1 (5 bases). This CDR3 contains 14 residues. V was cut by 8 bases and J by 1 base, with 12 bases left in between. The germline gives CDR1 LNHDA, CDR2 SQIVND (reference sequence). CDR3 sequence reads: CASWSGPSGNTIYF. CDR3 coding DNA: TGTGCCAGTTGGTCAGGGCCGTCTGGAAACACCATATATTTT.

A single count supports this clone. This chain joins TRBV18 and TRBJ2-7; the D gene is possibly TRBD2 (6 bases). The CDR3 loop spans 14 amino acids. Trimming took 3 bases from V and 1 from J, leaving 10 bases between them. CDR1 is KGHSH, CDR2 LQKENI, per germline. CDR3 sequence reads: CASSPGSGSYEQYF. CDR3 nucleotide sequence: TGTGCCAGCTCACCCGGAAGCGGGTCCTACGAGCAGTACTTC.

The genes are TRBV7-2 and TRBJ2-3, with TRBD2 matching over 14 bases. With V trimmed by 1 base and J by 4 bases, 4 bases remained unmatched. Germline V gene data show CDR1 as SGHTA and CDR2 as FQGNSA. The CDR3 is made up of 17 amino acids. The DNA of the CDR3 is TGTGCCAGCAGCTTAGATAGACTAGCGGGGGGGGCAGATACGCAGTATTTT. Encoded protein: CASSLDRLAGGADTQYF. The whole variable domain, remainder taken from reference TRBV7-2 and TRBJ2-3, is GAGVSQSPSNKVTEKGKDVELRCDPISGHTALYWYRQSLGQGLEFLIYFQGNSAPDKSGLPSDRFSAERTGGSVSTLTIQRTQQEDSAVYLCASSLDRLAGGADTQYFGPGTRLTVL.

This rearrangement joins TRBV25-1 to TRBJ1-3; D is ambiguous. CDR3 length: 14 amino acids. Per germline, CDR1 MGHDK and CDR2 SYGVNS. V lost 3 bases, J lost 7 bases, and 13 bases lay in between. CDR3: CASSDVGRSNTIYF. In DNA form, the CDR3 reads TGTGCCAGCAGTGACGTCGGCAGGTCCAACACCATATATTTT.

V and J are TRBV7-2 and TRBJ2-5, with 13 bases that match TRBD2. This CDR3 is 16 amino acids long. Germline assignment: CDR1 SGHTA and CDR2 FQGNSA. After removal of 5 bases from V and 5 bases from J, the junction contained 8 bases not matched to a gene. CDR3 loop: CASSPVLAGGGETQYF. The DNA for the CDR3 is TGTGCCAGCAGCCCGGTACTAGCGGGAGGGGGGGAGACCCAGTACTTC.

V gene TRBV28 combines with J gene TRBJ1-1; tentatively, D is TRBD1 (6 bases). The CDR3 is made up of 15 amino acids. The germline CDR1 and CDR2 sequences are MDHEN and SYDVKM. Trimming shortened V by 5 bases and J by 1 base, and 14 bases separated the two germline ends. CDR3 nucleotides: TGTGCCAGCAGTGGGTACAGGGTGGGGAACACTGAAGCTTTCTTT. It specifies CASSGYRVGNTEAFF.

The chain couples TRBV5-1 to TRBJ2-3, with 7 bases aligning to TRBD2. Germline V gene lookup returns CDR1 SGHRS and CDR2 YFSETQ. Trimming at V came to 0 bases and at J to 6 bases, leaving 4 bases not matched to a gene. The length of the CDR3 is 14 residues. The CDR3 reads CASSLEGREDTQYF. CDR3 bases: TGCGCCAGCAGCTTGGAGGGGCGGGAGGATACGCAGTATTTT.

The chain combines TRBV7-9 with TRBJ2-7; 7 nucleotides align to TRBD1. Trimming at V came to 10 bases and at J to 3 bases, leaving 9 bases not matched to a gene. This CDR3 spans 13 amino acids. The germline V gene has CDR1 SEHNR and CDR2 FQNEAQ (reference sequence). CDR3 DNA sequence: TGTGCCATCTCACCTCCAGGGGGCTACGAGCAGTACTTC. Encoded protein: CAISPPGGYEQYF. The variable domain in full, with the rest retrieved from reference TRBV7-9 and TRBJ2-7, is DTGVSQNPRHKITKRGQNVTFRCDPISEHNRLYWYRQTLGQGPEFLTYFQNEAQLEKSRLLSDRFSAERPKGSFSTLEIQRTEQGDSAMYLCAISPPGGYEQYFGPGTRLTVT.